Listed below are T cell receptor beta chains from one sample, sequenced in a study of shared clonotypes between healthy human individuals. Libraries were prepared by immunoSEQ multiplex PCR; TCRdb keeps only in-frame clonotypes and omits some of them. The sample shows 2.3 million or so clones, 85% to 95% of them seen only once. Sequences were obtained from naive CD4+ T cells from PBMCs. All receptors come from a man between 18 and 29 years old in good health. Some clones in this sample may be carry-over from other donors' samples. The CDR3 runs from the conserved cysteine through the conserved F or W. D genes are given only for firm matches. A row's size may be missing; if present it is once, few, many or a size class.

v_call,j_call,d_call,clone_size,cdr3_nt,cdr3_aa
TRBV2,TRBJ1-5,NA,NA,TGTGCCAGCAGTGAAGCGGGGGTTGGGCAGCCCCAGCATTTT,CASSEAGVGQPQHF
TRBV11-2,TRBJ2-7,NA,NA,TGTGCCAGCTCCACCTTCTACGAGCAGTACTTC,CASSTFYEQYF
TRBV28,TRBJ1-2,NA,NA,TGTGCCAGCAGCCCATGGAGAGCCACCTTTTATGGCTACACCTTC,CASSPWRATFYGYTF
TRBV28,TRBJ2-1,NA,NA,TGTGCCAGCAGTTTACCCGGGGGCGGGACGGTTAACAATGAGCAGTTCTTC,CASSLPGGGTVNNEQFF
TRBV7-8,TRBJ2-2,NA,once,TGTGCCAGCAGCTTAGCCCCATGGGTCGTGGTAGCCGGGGAGCTGTTTTTT,CASSLAPWVVVAGELFF
TRBV18,TRBJ1-3,NA,NA,TGTGCCAGCTCACCAAGCGGACAGTTAAGTGGAAACACCATATATTTT,CASSPSGQLSGNTIYF
TRBV19,TRBJ2-1,NA,NA,TGTGCCAGTAGACGGGGGCGCAATGAGCAGTTCTTC,CASRRGRNEQFF
TRBV9,TRBJ2-3,TRBD2,NA,TGTGCCAGCAGCGCGACTAGCGCAACAACAGATACGCAGTATTTT,CASSATSATTDTQYF
TRBV6-1,TRBJ1-5,NA,NA,TGTGCCAGCAGCAGGGTTGGGGTTGGTCAGCCCCAGCATTTT,CASSRVGVGQPQHF
TRBV28,TRBJ1-2,NA,NA,TGTGCCAGCAGTCAAACCCCCAAGGACCCACTAGGCACCTTC,CASSQTPKDPLGTF
TRBV5-4,TRBJ2-1,NA,NA,TGTGCCAGCAGCTCGCTGTCGACCTACAATGAGCAGTTCTTC,CASSSLSTYNEQFF
TRBV5-1,TRBJ1-3,NA,NA,TGCGCCAGCAGTCTAACCTCCGGCGGGAACACCATATATTTT,CASSLTSGGNTIYF
TRBV28,TRBJ2-1,TRBD1,NA,TGTGCCAGCAACCTAGGAGGACAGGGATACAATGAGCAGTTCTTC,CASNLGGQGYNEQFF
TRBV10-3,TRBJ1-2,NA,once,TGTGCCATCAGTGTTGGTCTAAACTATGGCTACACCTTC,CAISVGLNYGYTF
TRBV19,TRBJ2-7,TRBD1,NA,TGTGCCAGTAGTCCAGGGACAGGCCGAACCTACGAGCAGTACTTC,CASSPGTGRTYEQYF
TRBV28,TRBJ2-7,TRBD2,NA,TGTGCCAGCATCACGACTAGCGGGGTATACGAGCAGTACTTC,CASITTSGVYEQYF
TRBV7-2,TRBJ2-3,TRBD2,NA,TGTGCCAGCAACCTGGGGTGGCGGGGGAGCACAGATACGCAGTATTTT,CASNLGWRGSTDTQYF
TRBV7-2,TRBJ2-5,TRBD2,NA,TGTGCCAGCAGCTTAAGTAGCGGGAGCGGTGAGACCCAGTACTTC,CASSLSSGSGETQYF
TRBV25-1,TRBJ2-5,NA,NA,TGTGCCAGCAGTGACCTTTGGAGAGAGACCCAGTACTTC,CASSDLWRETQYF
TRBV13,TRBJ2-3,TRBD2,once,TGTGCCAGCAGTCCTACCCGAAGCGGGAGGGTCACAGATACGCAGTATTTT,CASSPTRSGRVTDTQYF
TRBV25-1,TRBJ1-1,NA,NA,TGTGCCAGCAGTGGGGCGGGACATATGAACACTGAAGCTTTCTTT,CASSGAGHMNTEAFF
TRBV18,TRBJ1-4,NA,NA,TGTGCCAGCTCACTCTTCCGGGATACTAATGAAAAACTGTTTTTT,CASSLFRDTNEKLFF
TRBV6-5,TRBJ2-3,TRBD2,NA,TGTGCCAGCAGACGGGGGAGGGTGGTTCCAGATACGCAGTATTTT,CASRRGRVVPDTQYF
TRBV9,TRBJ2-3,TRBD2,NA,TGTGCCAGCAGCGTCGGCGGGAGGGGCACAGATACGCAGTATTTT,CASSVGGRGTDTQYF
TRBV7-9,TRBJ1-2,NA,NA,TGTGCCAGCAGGTCGGGTAGCGGCTACACCTTC,CASRSGSGYTF
TRBV5-1,TRBJ2-1,TRBD2,NA,TGCGCCAGCAGCCAGACTAGCGCGGAGAGCGGTGAGCAGTTCTTC,CASSQTSAESGEQFF
TRBV29-1,TRBJ1-1,NA,NA,TGCAGCGTTGAACAGGTTTCTGAAGCTTTCTTT,CSVEQVSEAFF
TRBV28,TRBJ2-7,TRBD1,NA,TGTGCGGGGACAGGGGACCACGAGCAGTACTTC,CAGTGDHEQYF
TRBV11-3,TRBJ2-1,NA,NA,TGTGCCAGCAGCTTACGGGCGTCGGAGCAGTTCTTC,CASSLRASEQFF
TRBV9,TRBJ1-3,TRBD1,NA,TGTGCCAGCAGCGTACGTCCCGGGACAGGGGGCGTATTAAGTGGAAACACCATATATTTT,CASSVRPGTGGVLSGNTIYF
TRBV6-5,TRBJ1-1,NA,NA,TGTGCCAGCAGTTACGGCCCAACTGAAGCTTTCTTT,CASSYGPTEAFF
TRBV4-2,TRBJ2-1,NA,NA,TGTGCCAGCAGCCCCGCGGGTTGGAATGAGCAGTTCTTC,CASSPAGWNEQFF
TRBV29-1,TRBJ2-3,TRBD2,NA,TGCAGCGTTGAAAGGGGCGGGGGGACGGATACGCAGTATTTT,CSVERGGGTDTQYF
TRBV28,TRBJ2-7,NA,NA,TGTGCCAGCAGTTTAGATGGGGGGCATCACTACGAGCAGTACTTC,CASSLDGGHHYEQYF
TRBV5-4,TRBJ2-2,NA,NA,TGTGCCAGCAGCTTCTCCATCGGGGAGCTGTTTTTT,CASSFSIGELFF
TRBV27,TRBJ1-2,NA,NA,TGTGCCAGCAGTTTAACCGGGACGCGCTATGGCTACACCTTC,CASSLTGTRYGYTF
TRBV4-2,TRBJ2-7,TRBD2,NA,TGTGCCAGCAGCCAAGAACTAGCGGGAGTGTACGAGCAGTACTTC,CASSQELAGVYEQYF
TRBV29-1,TRBJ2-7,TRBD2,NA,TGCAGCGTGGGACTAGCGTTACAAAACGAGCAGTACTTC,CSVGLALQNEQYF
TRBV2,TRBJ1-5,NA,few,TGTGCCAGCAGGGGGAGGGGCAATCAGCCCCAGCATTTT,CASRGRGNQPQHF
TRBV2,TRBJ1-2,TRBD1,NA,TGTGCCAGTGAGCCGGGACAGGGGGCTGTTGGCTACACCTTC,CASEPGQGAVGYTF
TRBV28,TRBJ2-1,NA,NA,TGTGCCAGCAGCACCGGGGTCTTACAGCGGGAGCAGTTCTTC,CASSTGVLQREQFF
TRBV11-2,TRBJ1-4,NA,NA,TGTGCCAGCAGCTTAGTCTGGACAGCGGGTAATGAAAAACTGTTTTTT,CASSLVWTAGNEKLFF
TRBV6-1,TRBJ1-2,NA,NA,TGTGCCAGCAGTGATTTCCCCCAGCTCCTAAACTATGGCTACACCTTC,CASSDFPQLLNYGYTF
TRBV25-1,TRBJ2-3,NA,NA,TGTGCCAGCAGTGCCCGAGCGGGAGATACGCAGTATTTT,CASSARAGDTQYF